This T cell receptor (beta chain) was retrieved from a study of blood T cell repertoires in COVID-19. Study-level information: The United States, Italy and Spain provided the acute and convalescent COVID-19 samples. The analysed material was cDNA or gDNA that came from T cells, B-cell-depleted T cells, or PBMCs.

Per the germline V gene, CDR1 is KGHSH and CDR2 is LQKENI. Trimming pared 3 bases from V and 0 bases from J, leaving 15 bases between. The CDR3 spans 17 residues. Profiled with immunoSEQ multiplex PCR; TCRdb holds only in-frame clones, not every one. The sample yields 250,000 to 300,000 clones, approximately 88% seen once. The receptor comes from a woman in her 70s with COVID-19, enrolled during active disease. This chain uses TRBV18 with TRBJ1-3; D remains unclear. Sequences were obtained from peripheral blood. The CDR3 protein is CASSPPSGLASGNTIYF. The CDR3 DNA follows: TGTGCCAGCTCACCTCCCTCAGGACTAGCCTCTGGAAACACCATATATTTT.